These T cell receptor beta chains were read from a single sample in a study of blood T cell repertoires in COVID-19. The method was immunoSEQ multiplex PCR; TCRdb's version includes in-frame clones alone and lacks a portion of them. The sample carries about 270,000 clones, roughly 86% recorded once. Sample: peripheral blood. The receptors were sampled from an older woman who had recovered from COVID-19. Each CDR3 is given with its conserved first and last residue. D genes are given only for firm matches. Clone size, where shown, is once, few, many, or a class for clones that have expanded.

clone size	D gene	CDR3 length	V gene	J gene	CDR3 protein	CDR3 DNA
once	TRBD1	15	TRBV6-1	TRBJ1-5	CASSDRGPALGPQHF	TGTGCCAGCAGTGACAGGGGGCCTGCCCTGGGGCCCCAGCATTTT
NA	NA	13	TRBV5-4	TRBJ2-7	CASSSDTAYEQYF	TGTGCCAGCAGCTCGGACACGGCCTACGAGCAGTACTTC
NA	NA	11	TRBV21-1	TRBJ1-1	CASSKFSKAFF	TGTGCCAGCAGCAAATTTTCTAAAGCTTTCTTT
NA	TRBD1	15	TRBV7-8	TRBJ1-5	CASSSGQAGYQPQHF	TGTGCCAGCAGCTCCGGACAGGCTGGGTATCAGCCCCAGCATTTT
NA	NA	14	TRBV10-3	TRBJ1-5	CATTGLAGDQPQHF	TGTGCCACCACCGGCTTGGCAGGGGATCAGCCCCAGCATTTT
NA	TRBD2	16	TRBV5-4	TRBJ2-7	CASSLGASGGSYEQYF	TGTGCCAGCAGCTTGGGTGCTAGCGGGGGCTCCTACGAGCAGTACTTC
NA	TRBD2	15	TRBV5-4	TRBJ2-1	CASSLWRGANNEQFF	TGTGCCAGCAGCTTATGGCGGGGGGCCAACAATGAGCAGTTCTTC
NA	NA	15	TRBV7-8	TRBJ2-3	CASSSRTGRTDTQYF	TGTGCCAGCAGCTCCCGGACTGGACGCACAGATACGCAGTATTTT
once	NA	13	TRBV6-5	TRBJ1-6	CAGRRGKNSPLHF	TGTGCCGGACGACGGGGGAAAAATTCACCCCTCCACTTT
NA	NA	16	TRBV24-1	TRBJ2-3	CATSDNDGDITDTQYF	TGTGCCACCAGTGATAACGACGGGGACATCACAGATACGCAGTATTTT
NA	TRBD1	15	TRBV19	TRBJ2-7	CASSAGDRGLYEQYF	TGTGCCAGTAGTGCGGGGGACAGGGGGCTTTACGAGCAGTACTTC
NA	TRBD1	16	TRBV10-2	TRBJ2-3	CASSEPRTGGTDTQYF	TGCGCCAGCAGTGAGCCGAGGACAGGGGGGACAGATACGCAGTATTTT
NA	NA	13	TRBV27	TRBJ1-5	CASSLRRNQPQHF	TGTGCCAGCAGTTTGAGAAGAAATCAGCCCCAGCATTTT
NA	TRBD1	15	TRBV27	TRBJ2-1	CASSRTGDPYNEQFF	TGTGCCAGCAGCCGTACAGGGGACCCCTACAATGAGCAGTTCTTC
NA	NA	14	TRBV5-5	TRBJ2-3	CASSLAAGTDTQYF	TGTGCCAGCAGCTTGGCCGCGGGCACAGATACGCAGTATTTT
NA	NA	15	TRBV6-4	TRBJ2-3	CASSDLAAGSDTQYF	TGTGCCAGCAGTGACCTGGCGGCAGGGTCAGATACGCAGTATTTT
NA	NA	16	TRBV7-3	TRBJ2-3	CASSLPGGGEGDTQYF	TGTGCCAGCAGCTTACCAGGCGGCGGGGAAGGAGATACGCAGTATTTT
NA	NA	12	TRBV2	TRBJ1-6	CASTPGDSPLHF	TGTGCCAGCACCCCCGGTGATTCACCCCTCCACTTT
NA	TRBD1	15	TRBV9	TRBJ1-1	CASSAMAGGRTEAFF	TGTGCCAGCAGCGCGATGGCAGGGGGCCGGACTGAAGCTTTCTTT
NA	NA	16	TRBV5-5	TRBJ2-3	CASSLGGPLSTDTQYF	TGTGCCAGCAGCTTGGGGGGCCCCCTTAGCACAGATACGCAGTATTTT
NA	NA	16	TRBV7-8	TRBJ1-6	CASSFVASGVGSPLHF	TGTGCCAGCAGCTTCGTGGCTAGTGGCGTCGGTTCACCCCTCCACTTT
NA	TRBD2	13	TRBV12-3/TRBV12-4	TRBJ2-2	CASKSGGTGELFF	TGTGCCTCAAAGTCGGGGGGCACCGGGGAGCTGTTTTTT
NA	TRBD1	18	TRBV5-1	TRBJ1-5	CASSLGTGVGIGNQPQHF	TGCGCCAGCAGCCTAGGGACAGGGGTGGGTATTGGCAATCAGCCCCAGCATTTT
NA	NA	12	TRBV2	TRBJ2-5	CASSDTIVTQYF	TGTGCCAGCAGTGACACGATAGTGACCCAGTACTTC
NA	TRBD1	13	TRBV6-6	TRBJ1-1	CATQGQGNTEAFF	TGTGCCACTCAAGGACAGGGGAACACTGAAGCTTTCTTT
NA	NA	13	TRBV2	TRBJ1-2	CASSRGGDYGYTF	TGTGCCAGCAGCCGAGGGGGGGACTATGGCTACACCTTC
few	TRBD1	15	TRBV5-3	TRBJ2-7	CARSLVWDRPYEQYF	TGTGCCAGAAGCTTGGTGTGGGACAGGCCCTACGAGCAGTACTTC
NA	TRBD2	15	TRBV7-2	TRBJ2-3	CASSSGGEAPDTQYF	TGTGCCAGCAGCTCGGGAGGAGAGGCCCCAGATACGCAGTATTTT
once	TRBD1	15	TRBV19	TRBJ1-4	CASSTSQGQNEKLFF	TGTGCCAGTAGTACCTCACAGGGACAGAATGAAAAACTGTTTTTT
NA	TRBD1	15	TRBV28	TRBJ2-1	CASSRRTGGDNEQFF	TGTGCCAGCAGTCGGCGGACAGGGGGGGACAATGAGCAGTTCTTC
NA	TRBD1	14	TRBV19	TRBJ2-7	CASSRGQESYEQYF	TGTGCCAGTAGTAGGGGACAGGAGTCCTACGAGCAGTACTTC
NA	NA	14	TRBV5-6	TRBJ2-3	CASSAIDFSDTQYF	TGTGCCAGCAGCGCGATCGATTTTTCAGATACGCAGTATTTT
NA	NA	17	TRBV27	TRBJ1-6	CASSLSRPRSEDSPLHF	TGTGCCAGCAGTTTATCTCGGCCCCGATCCGAGGATTCACCCCTCCACTTT
NA	NA	11	TRBV20-1	TRBJ2-1	CSGQIPGVQFF	TGCAGTGGTCAAATTCCGGGGGTGCAGTTCTTC
NA	NA	14	TRBV24-1	TRBJ1-6	CATSEPSWHSPLHF	TGTGCCACCAGTGAACCCTCGTGGCATTCACCCCTCCACTTT
NA	TRBD1	13	TRBV29-1	TRBJ1-1	CSVEVGQGAEAFF	TGCAGCGTTGAAGTGGGACAGGGCGCTGAAGCTTTCTTT
once	NA	13	TRBV5-1	TRBJ2-5	CASSLGGGETQYF	TGCGCCAGCAGCTTGGGTGGAGGGGAGACCCAGTACTTC
NA	NA	15	TRBV5-4	TRBJ1-3	CASSLGLSSGNTIYF	TGTGCCAGCAGCTTGGGTCTAAGCTCTGGAAACACCATATATTTT
NA	TRBD1	15	TRBV6-2/TRBV6-3	TRBJ1-6	CASSDPGGGNSPLHF	TGTGCCAGCAGTGATCCAGGGGGCGGCAATTCACCCCTCCACTTT
NA	NA	13	TRBV28	TRBJ1-1	CASRLVRNTEAFF	TGTGCCAGCAGACTCGTGAGGAACACTGAAGCTTTCTTT
NA	NA	14	TRBV18	TRBJ2-5	CASSPPPGRETQYF	TGTGCCAGCTCACCACCGCCAGGGCGAGAGACCCAGTACTTC
NA	TRBD1	15	TRBV10-3	TRBJ2-3	CAISDSGQVTDTQYF	TGTGCCATCAGTGATTCGGGACAGGTTACAGATACGCAGTATTTT
NA	NA	14	TRBV7-3	TRBJ2-2	CASSLQGHTGELFF	TGTGCCAGCAGCTTACAGGGGCACACCGGGGAGCTGTTTTTT
NA	NA	13	TRBV6-6	TRBJ2-5	CASTIDYEETQYF	TGTGCCAGCACAATAGACTACGAAGAGACCCAGTACTTC
NA	NA	13	TRBV2	TRBJ1-4	CASMVDSNEKLFF	TGTGCCAGCATGGTAGATTCTAATGAAAAACTGTTTTTT
NA	NA	14	TRBV4-3	TRBJ1-2	CASSQGGRGYGYTF	TGCGCCAGCAGCCAAGGGGGTCGGGGTTATGGCTACACCTTC
NA	NA	12	TRBV7-9	TRBJ1-2	CASTRQNYGYTF	TGTGCCAGCACTAGACAGAACTATGGCTACACCTTC
NA	NA	15	TRBV3-1/TRBV3-2	TRBJ1-2	CASSQEIPGRYGYTF	TGTGCCAGCAGCCAAGAGATTCCAGGCCGCTATGGCTACACCTTC